This T cell receptor beta chain comes out of a study of long-term antiretroviral therapy in people with HIV. Broader study findings: Repertoires with HIV possessed tighter CDR3 length spans than those of controls.

Of note for this clone: What it recognizes is unknown.

Assay version v3.0 of immunoSEQ was used, and it was run at survey level. The table came from immunoSEQ multiplex PCR; TCRdb's copy has only in-frame clones and leaves some out. The profile shows approximately 30,000 clones, roughly four fifths of them singletons. Specimen: unsorted PBMCs, collected 0.8 years before starting antiretroviral therapy. The sequence came from a man between 18 and 35 years old with HIV.

CDR3 DNA: TGTGCCAGTAGTCCCTCGACAGGGGCTAATGAAAAACTGTTTTTT. Amino acid sequence: CASSPSTGANEKLFF. The rearrangement links TRBV19 to TRBJ1-4; 8 positions agree with TRBD1. The J segment lost 3 bases and the V segment lost 5 bases, leaving 5 bases of the junction unmatched. Germline loops: CDR1 LNHDA, CDR2 SQIVND (reference sequence). The CDR3 runs 15 residues. Based on the CDR3 plus reference TRBV19 and TRBJ1-4, the full variable domain is DGGITQSPKYLFRKEGQNVTLSCEQNLNHDAMYWYRQDPGQGLRLIYYSQIVNDFQKGDIAEGYSVSREKKESFPLTVTSAQKNPTAFYLCASSPSTGANEKLFFGSGTQLSVL.